This T cell receptor (beta chain) appears in the sequencing data of a study of T cell repertoires in ileal Crohn's disease. Looking at the study overall: Median disease duration was nearly eight years; around 35% smoked at surgery. About half received postoperative treatment, some ten with thiopurines and around 20 anti-TNF.

The CDR3 is 14 residues long. V lost 2 bases to trimming and J lost 8 bases, with 11 bases between them. CDR1 SGHDT and CDR2 YYEEEE come from the germline V gene. Notes on the study in general: Clonal expansions were more frequent in active smokers than non-smokers at surgery.

In the case of this clone: Its antigen is unknown.

The method was immunoSEQ multiplex PCR; TCRdb's version includes in-frame clones alone and lacks a portion of them. The sample records about 14,000 clones, roughly 82% being singletons. The sequencing sample was made of ileal tissue. This TCR was recovered from an adult with Crohn's disease. The chain uses TRBV5-6 and TRBJ1-6; D call uncertain. The CDR3 region has the DNA TGTGCCAGCAGCTTAGTCAGGATAGATTCACCCCTCCACTTT. Translated, it gives CASSLVRIDSPLHF.